The clone carrying this T cell receptor (beta chain) has just one count. Its antigen is as yet unknown. Generated by immunoSEQ multiplex PCR, the TCRdb table keeps only in-frame clones and is missing some. Among about 42,000 clones listed, around 83% were seen once. The V end lost 2 bases, the J end lost 1 base, and 6 bases lay between the germline ends. The germline V gene has CDR1 MNHEY and CDR2 SVGAGI. CDR3 size: 14 residues. These data come from a study of a mutant IDH1 vaccine in newly diagnosed glioma. Whole-study context: Receipt of radiotherapy, temozolomide, or both preceded the study, and most received both. At week 35 came visit V12, and visit V13 followed at week 47.

As to time point: week 35, safety follow-up. Each dose of the vaccine consisted of 300 ug of mutant IDH1 20-mer peptide, with topical imiquimod. New astrocytomas of WHO grade 3 or 4 that were IDH1-mutant and ATRX-lost were found in the donors. The rearrangement links TRBV6-5 to TRBJ1-5; D not certain. The sample in question was PBMCs, obtained from a glioma patient whose treatment included an IDH1 peptide vaccine. This TCR came from a woman in her forties or fifties with glioma. CDR3 coding DNA: TGTGCCAGCAGTTACATTTACAGCAATCAGCCCCAGCATTTT. Translated: CASSYIYSNQPQHF.